This T cell receptor (beta chain) was identified in a study of shared clonotypes between healthy human individuals. Deletions cut 4 bases from V and 1 base from J, with 14 bases between. Germline CDR1 reads LNHDA; CDR2 reads SQIVND (reference sequence). The CDR3 consists of 15 residues. Positively selected for CCR7, the CD45RO-negative cells used as naive CD8 cells excluded terminally differentiated effector memory CD45RA+ cells. Data came from immunoSEQ multiplex PCR; TCRdb stores just in-frame clones and leaves some out. This table holds about 2,200,000 clones, about 93% found once. V gene TRBV19 combines with J gene TRBJ2-7, with D uncertain. This TCR was recovered from a man between 18 and 29 years old in good health. Some clones in this sample may be carry-over from other donors' samples. The sample was naive CD8+ T cells from PBMCs. The CDR3 spells CASSTRQGLSYEQYF. CDR3 bases: TGTGCCAGTAGTACCCGACAAGGCTTGTCCTACGAGCAGTACTTC.